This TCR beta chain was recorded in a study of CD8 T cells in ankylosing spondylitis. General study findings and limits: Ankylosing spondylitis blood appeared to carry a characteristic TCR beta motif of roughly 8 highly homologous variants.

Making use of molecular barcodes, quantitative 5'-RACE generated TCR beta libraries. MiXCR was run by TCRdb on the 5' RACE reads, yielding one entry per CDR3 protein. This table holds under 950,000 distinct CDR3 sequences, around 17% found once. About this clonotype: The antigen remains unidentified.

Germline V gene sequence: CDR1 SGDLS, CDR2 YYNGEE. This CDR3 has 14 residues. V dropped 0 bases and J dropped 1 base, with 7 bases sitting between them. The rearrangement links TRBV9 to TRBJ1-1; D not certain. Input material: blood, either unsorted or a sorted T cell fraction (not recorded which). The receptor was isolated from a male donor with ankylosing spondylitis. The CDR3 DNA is TGTGCCAGCAGCGTAGTGGACGGGAACACTGAAGCTTTCTTT. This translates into CASSVVDGNTEAFF.